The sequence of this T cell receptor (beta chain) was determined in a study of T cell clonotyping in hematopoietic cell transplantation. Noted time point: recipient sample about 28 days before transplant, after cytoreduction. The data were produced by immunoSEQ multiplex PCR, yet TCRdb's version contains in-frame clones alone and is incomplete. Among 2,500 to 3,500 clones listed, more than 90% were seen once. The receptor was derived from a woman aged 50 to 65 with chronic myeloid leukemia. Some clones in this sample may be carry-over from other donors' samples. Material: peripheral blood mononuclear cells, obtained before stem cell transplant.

CDR3 bases: TGTGCCAGCAGTCCGCACAGGGGAACTTATAGCAATCAGCCCCAGCATTTT. Protein: CASSPHRGTYSNQPQHF. V and J are TRBV28 and TRBJ1-5; TRBD1 matches 7 bases. Trimming removed 5 bases from V and 0 bases from J; junction bases left unmatched: 10. From germline, CDR1 is MDHEN and CDR2 SYDVKM. The length of the CDR3 is 17 residues.